The rows below give T cell receptor beta chains drawn from one sample of a study of beta chain features in type 1 diabetes. Sequencing was performed with immunoSEQ multiplex PCR; in TCRdb, only in-frame clones are kept and a portion is missing. The table includes about 240,000 clones, around 26% detected once. The source material was central memory CD4+ T cells from blood. The receptors come from a man younger than 45 in good health. Each CDR3 is given with its conserved first and last residue. The D gene is left open where the match is weak. A row's size may be missing; if present it is once, few, many or a size class.

v_gene: TRBV28
j_gene: TRBJ2-1
len: 13
d_gene: .
abundance: few
CDR3aa: CASTKSGISEQFF
CDR3nt: TGTGCCAGCACTAAAAGTGGCATAAGTGAGCAGTTCTTC

v_gene: TRBV7-7
j_gene: TRBJ2-5
len: 13
d_gene: .
abundance: few
CDR3aa: CASSQSRTGTQYF
CDR3nt: TGTGCCAGCAGCCAGTCCAGGACGGGGACCCAGTACTTC

v_gene: TRBV7-2
j_gene: TRBJ2-3
len: 14
d_gene: .
abundance: few
CDR3aa: CASTRLRRTDTQYF
CDR3nt: TGTGCCAGTACGAGACTAAGGCGCACAGATACGCAGTATTTT

v_gene: TRBV10-1
j_gene: TRBJ2-7
len: 14
d_gene: .
abundance: .
CDR3aa: CASSRGQSSYEQYF
CDR3nt: TGCGCCAGCAGCAGAGGGCAGAGTTCCTACGAGCAGTACTTC

v_gene: TRBV28
j_gene: TRBJ2-7
len: 12
d_gene: .
abundance: .
CDR3aa: CASSYLVYEQYF
CDR3nt: TGTGCCAGCAGTTACCTGGTCTACGAGCAGTACTTC

v_gene: TRBV7-9
j_gene: TRBJ2-5
len: 12
d_gene: .
abundance: few
CDR3aa: CASSEMGETQYF
CDR3nt: TGTGCCAGCAGCGAGATGGGCGAGACCCAGTACTTC

v_gene: TRBV29-1
j_gene: TRBJ2-3
len: 14
d_gene: TRBD1
abundance: few
CDR3aa: CSVGGTGSTDTQYF
CDR3nt: TGCAGCGTTGGAGGGACAGGGAGCACAGATACGCAGTATTTT

v_gene: TRBV30
j_gene: TRBJ1-4
len: 13
d_gene: .
abundance: .
CDR3aa: CAWSDRVGEKLFF
CDR3nt: TGTGCCTGGAGTGACAGGGTAGGCGAAAAACTGTTTTTT

v_gene: TRBV18
j_gene: TRBJ2-5
len: 13
d_gene: .
abundance: .
CDR3aa: CASSPVGQETQYF
CDR3nt: TGTGCCAGCTCACCAGTAGGACAAGAGACCCAGTACTTC

v_gene: TRBV15
j_gene: TRBJ2-3
len: 14
d_gene: .
abundance: many
CDR3aa: CATSRVSPTDTQYF
CDR3nt: TGTGCCACCAGCAGAGTCTCCCCCACAGATACGCAGTATTTT

v_gene: TRBV7-9
j_gene: TRBJ2-7
len: 15
d_gene: TRBD1
abundance: .
CDR3aa: CASSLATGGRYEQYF
CDR3nt: TGTGCCAGCAGCCTAGCTACAGGGGGGAGGTACGAGCAGTACTTC

v_gene: TRBV30
j_gene: TRBJ2-1
len: 14
d_gene: TRBD2
abundance: .
CDR3aa: CAWTRSGSGYEQFF
CDR3nt: TGTGCCTGGACGCGTAGCGGGAGTGGGTATGAGCAGTTCTTC

v_gene: TRBV25-1
j_gene: TRBJ2-3
len: 14
d_gene: TRBD1
abundance: .
CDR3aa: CATTDRGASDTQYF
CDR3nt: TGTGCCACTACGGACAGGGGAGCATCAGATACGCAGTATTTT

v_gene: TRBV5-1
j_gene: TRBJ1-6
len: 14
d_gene: .
abundance: .
CDR3aa: CASSSGTNNSPLHF
CDR3nt: TGCGCCAGCAGCTCCGGGACAAATAATTCACCCCTCCACTTT

v_gene: TRBV28
j_gene: TRBJ1-5
len: 13
d_gene: .
abundance: few
CDR3aa: CASSASINQPQHF
CDR3nt: TGTGCCAGCAGTGCCTCCATCAATCAGCCCCAGCATTTT

v_gene: TRBV9
j_gene: TRBJ2-5
len: 15
d_gene: TRBD2
abundance: few
CDR3aa: CASSVDGGGQETQYF
CDR3nt: TGTGCCAGCAGCGTAGATGGCGGGGGGCAAGAGACCCAGTACTTC

v_gene: TRBV29-1
j_gene: TRBJ2-3
len: 11
d_gene: .
abundance: few
CDR3aa: CSVATGSAQYF
CDR3nt: TGCAGCGTCGCCACAGGATCGGCGCAGTATTTT

v_gene: TRBV7-9
j_gene: TRBJ2-7
len: 17
d_gene: TRBD2
abundance: .
CDR3aa: CASSIVPGLGLLCEQYF
CDR3nt: TGTGCCAGCAGCATAGTACCGGGACTAGGTTTGCTCTGCGAGCAGTACTTC

v_gene: TRBV29-1
j_gene: TRBJ2-5
len: 12
d_gene: TRBD1
abundance: few
CDR3aa: CSVVQGDETQYF
CDR3nt: TGCAGCGTTGTACAGGGGGACGAGACCCAGTACTTC

v_gene: TRBV5-1
j_gene: TRBJ2-1
len: 12
d_gene: .
abundance: few
CDR3aa: CASSLTINEQFF
CDR3nt: TGCGCCAGCAGCTTGACAATCAATGAGCAGTTCTTC

v_gene: TRBV5-5
j_gene: TRBJ2-1
len: 13
d_gene: .
abundance: few
CDR3aa: CASRLDRNNEQFF
CDR3nt: TGTGCCAGCCGGCTTGACAGAAACAATGAGCAGTTCTTC

v_gene: TRBV27
j_gene: TRBJ2-4
len: 16
d_gene: TRBD1
abundance: .
CDR3aa: CASSAATGGDRSIQYF
CDR3nt: TGTGCCAGCAGTGCCGCGACAGGGGGCGATCGGAGCATTCAGTACTTC

v_gene: TRBV4-3
j_gene: TRBJ1-2
len: 14
d_gene: .
abundance: few
CDR3aa: CASSPNRGPYGYTF
CDR3nt: TGCGCCAGCAGCCCGAACCGCGGACCTTATGGCTACACCTTC

v_gene: TRBV25-1
j_gene: TRBJ1-1
len: 14
d_gene: .
abundance: many
CDR3aa: CASSDSGTASEAFF
CDR3nt: TGTGCCAGCAGTGATTCCGGGACCGCCTCTGAAGCTTTCTTT

v_gene: TRBV29-1
j_gene: TRBJ1-2
len: 10
d_gene: .
abundance: many
CDR3aa: CSVEEGGYTF
CDR3nt: TGCAGCGTTGAAGAGGGTGGCTACACCTTC

v_gene: TRBV7-8
j_gene: TRBJ2-5
len: 15
d_gene: .
abundance: .
CDR3aa: CASSLGGLEGETQYF
CDR3nt: TGTGCCAGCAGCTTAGGTGGCCTGGAGGGGGAGACCCAGTACTTC

v_gene: TRBV29-1
j_gene: TRBJ1-5
len: 13
d_gene: .
abundance: few
CDR3aa: CSASSDSNQPQHF
CDR3nt: TGCAGCGCCTCATCGGATAGCAATCAGCCCCAGCATTTT

v_gene: TRBV5-1
j_gene: TRBJ1-5
len: 15
d_gene: .
abundance: .
CDR3aa: CASSLDGAPNQPQHF
CDR3nt: TGCGCCAGCAGCTTGGACGGGGCCCCCAATCAGCCCCAGCATTTT

v_gene: TRBV4-3
j_gene: TRBJ2-1
len: 16
d_gene: .
abundance: few
CDR3aa: CASSQDYAGSYNEQFF
CDR3nt: TGCGCCAGCAGCCAAGATTACGCTGGATCCTACAATGAGCAGTTCTTC

v_gene: TRBV5-1
j_gene: TRBJ1-1
len: 13
d_gene: .
abundance: few
CDR3aa: CASSLGGENEAFF
CDR3nt: TGCGCCAGCAGCTTGGGAGGGGAAAATGAAGCTTTCTTT

v_gene: TRBV11-1
j_gene: TRBJ2-1
len: 12
d_gene: TRBD2
abundance: .
CDR3aa: CASSLTSGEQFF
CDR3nt: TGTGCCAGCAGCTTGACTAGCGGAGAGCAGTTCTTC

v_gene: TRBV6-5
j_gene: TRBJ2-7
len: 15
d_gene: TRBD1
abundance: .
CDR3aa: CASRPQGTGVGEQYF
CDR3nt: TGTGCCAGCAGACCTCAAGGGACAGGGGTGGGCGAGCAGTACTTC

v_gene: TRBV5-1
j_gene: TRBJ2-1
len: 15
d_gene: TRBD2
abundance: few
CDR3aa: CASSPRTSGNNEQFF
CDR3nt: TGCGCCAGCAGCCCGAGGACTAGCGGTAACAATGAGCAGTTCTTC

v_gene: TRBV7-9
j_gene: TRBJ2-3
len: 13
d_gene: .
abundance: .
CDR3aa: CASSSLFGDTQYF
CDR3nt: TGTGCCAGCAGTTCCCTGTTTGGAGATACGCAGTATTTT

v_gene: TRBV6-1
j_gene: TRBJ2-1
len: 17
d_gene: .
abundance: few
CDR3aa: CASSDRRRAAPYNEQFF
CDR3nt: TGTGCCAGCAGTGACCGACGGCGGGCTGCCCCTTACAATGAGCAGTTCTTC

v_gene: TRBV5-4
j_gene: TRBJ2-3
len: 20
d_gene: .
abundance: .
CDR3aa: CASSPGIAGTLSPYTDTQYF
CDR3nt: TGTGCCAGCAGCCCGGGCATCGCGGGGACTCTTTCCCCATACACAGATACGCAGTATTTT

v_gene: TRBV7-2
j_gene: TRBJ1-2
len: 15
d_gene: TRBD1
abundance: few
CDR3aa: CASSSGQGANYGYTF
CDR3nt: TGTGCCAGCAGCTCCGGACAGGGGGCTAACTATGGCTACACCTTC

v_gene: TRBV6-5
j_gene: TRBJ1-1
len: 14
d_gene: TRBD1
abundance: .
CDR3aa: CASSYWSGGTEAFF
CDR3nt: TGTGCCAGCAGTTACTGGTCAGGGGGAACTGAAGCTTTCTTT

v_gene: TRBV10-3
j_gene: TRBJ1-2
len: 13
d_gene: .
abundance: few
CDR3aa: CAISVLGTHGYTF
CDR3nt: TGTGCCATCAGTGTGCTAGGGACCCATGGCTACACCTTC

v_gene: TRBV5-1
j_gene: TRBJ2-3
len: 15
d_gene: .
abundance: few
CDR3aa: CASSSTGKSPDTQYF
CDR3nt: TGCGCCAGCAGCTCAACAGGGAAGTCCCCAGATACGCAGTATTTT

v_gene: TRBV7-2
j_gene: TRBJ2-5
len: 11
d_gene: .
abundance: .
CDR3aa: CASSSQGTQYF
CDR3nt: TGTGCCAGCAGCTCACAGGGCACCCAGTACTTC

v_gene: TRBV19
j_gene: TRBJ2-2
len: 14
d_gene: .
abundance: many
CDR3aa: CASSPQAKAGELFF
CDR3nt: TGTGCCAGTAGTCCCCAAGCGAAAGCCGGGGAGCTGTTTTTT